This is a list of T cell receptor beta chains from one sample in a study of cytomegalovirus exposure and HLA in healthy donors. Measured with immunoSEQ multiplex PCR; TCRdb has only the in-frame clones, and not every one. The data show about 160,000 clones, roughly 80% seen once. Specimen: PBMCs. The receptors stem from a girl aged 10 to 17 in good health and CMV-seropositive. Each CDR3 is given with its conserved first and last residue. The order of the fields is clone size, J gene, D gene, V gene, CDR3 DNA, CDR3 protein. D genes are given only for firm matches. Size values are once, few and many counts, or a class for expanded clones, and some rows have none.

size: -; J: TRBJ1-2; D: -; V: TRBV2; DNA: TGTGCCAGCAGTGAAGGGCCGACAGTTAACTATGGCTACACCTTC; CDR3: CASSEGPTVNYGYTF
size: once; J: TRBJ1-5; D: -; V: TRBV15; DNA: TGTGCCACCAGCAGGGTCAGGGGTAGCAATCAGCCCCAGCATTTT; CDR3: CATSRVRGSNQPQHF
size: -; J: TRBJ2-1; D: TRBD2; V: TRBV18; DNA: TGTGCCAGCTCACCACCGGGAGGGCTCAATGAGCAGTTCTTC; CDR3: CASSPPGGLNEQFF
size: medium-sized; J: TRBJ2-1; D: -; V: TRBV25-1; DNA: TGTGCCAGCAACGACGACAGTCCCAATGAGCAGTTCTTC; CDR3: CASNDDSPNEQFF
size: -; J: TRBJ2-7; D: TRBD1; V: TRBV7-2; DNA: TGTGCCAGCACTCGGCGGACAGGGGACTACGAGCAGTACTTC; CDR3: CASTRRTGDYEQYF
size: -; J: TRBJ2-3; D: -; V: TRBV7-3; DNA: TGTGCCAGCAGCTCTGGGGTCTCCCAAGGGGTAGATACGCAGTATTTT; CDR3: CASSSGVSQGVDTQYF
size: -; J: TRBJ2-7; D: TRBD1; V: TRBV18; DNA: TGTGCCAGCTCACCACCGGACAGGGGGGCCGGCGAGCAGTACTTC; CDR3: CASSPPDRGAGEQYF
size: -; J: TRBJ2-1; D: -; V: TRBV10-3; DNA: TGTGCCATCAGTGAGCAGGTAAACTACAATGAGCAGTTCTTC; CDR3: CAISEQVNYNEQFF
size: few; J: TRBJ1-4; D: TRBD1; V: TRBV27; DNA: TGTGCCAGCAGTTTCGAGGGACAGGGTGGAGAAAAACTGTTTTTT; CDR3: CASSFEGQGGEKLFF
size: -; J: TRBJ2-5; D: -; V: TRBV2; DNA: TGTGCCAGCAAGGGGGAGGGCCGAGAGACCCAGTACTTC; CDR3: CASKGEGRETQYF
size: -; J: TRBJ2-1; D: -; V: TRBV2; DNA: TGTGCCAGCAGTCTCCAGGGGTTTGAGCAGTTCTTC; CDR3: CASSLQGFEQFF
size: -; J: TRBJ2-1; D: -; V: TRBV28; DNA: TGTGCCAGCAGTTTATGCGGAAGCTGTCCCGGGAATGAGCAGTTCTTC; CDR3: CASSLCGSCPGNEQFF
size: -; J: TRBJ2-5; D: -; V: TRBV7-6; DNA: TGTGCCAGCAGCCCATGGTCCGGGGGTCAAGAGACCCAGTACTTC; CDR3: CASSPWSGGQETQYF
size: once; J: TRBJ1-2; D: TRBD1; V: TRBV7-9; DNA: TGTGCCAGCAGCTTCGGACAGGGAAGTGTCTATGGCTACACCTTC; CDR3: CASSFGQGSVYGYTF
size: -; J: TRBJ2-1; D: TRBD2; V: TRBV29-1; DNA: TGCAGCGTTGGGTCTAGCGGGAGGGATGAGCAGTTCTTC; CDR3: CSVGSSGRDEQFF
size: once; J: TRBJ2-2; D: -; V: TRBV28; DNA: TGTGCCAGCAGTTTAGTTAGCATAGGCACCGGGGAGCTGTTTTTT; CDR3: CASSLVSIGTGELFF
size: -; J: TRBJ2-3; D: TRBD2; V: TRBV11-2; DNA: TGTGCCAGCAGCTTAGATTTAGCGGGGGGGAACACAGATACGCAGTATTTT; CDR3: CASSLDLAGGNTDTQYF
size: few; J: TRBJ2-4; D: TRBD1; V: TRBV9; DNA: TGTGCCAGCAGCGGGACAGGGGGCAAAAACATTCAGTACTTC; CDR3: CASSGTGGKNIQYF
size: -; J: TRBJ1-2; D: TRBD1; V: TRBV7-9; DNA: TGTTCCAGCAGCTCCTTGACAGGGGGCAGGTTCTTCGACTATGGCTACACCTTC; CDR3: CSSSSLTGGRFFDYGYTF
size: once; J: TRBJ2-7; D: TRBD2; V: TRBV5-1; DNA: TGCGCCAGCAGAGCTAGCGGGGGGAGTTACGAGCAGTACTTC; CDR3: CASRASGGSYEQYF
size: -; J: TRBJ2-7; D: TRBD2; V: TRBV7-8; DNA: TGTGCCAGCAGCCAAGGTCCTAGGGCGGGAGGGCCATACGAGCAGTACTTC; CDR3: CASSQGPRAGGPYEQYF
size: -; J: TRBJ2-7; D: -; V: TRBV11-2; DNA: TGTGCCAGCAGCTGTGGACACGGCGAAGCGTGGAGCTCCTACGAGCAGTACTTC; CDR3: CASSCGHGEAWSSYEQYF
size: -; J: TRBJ2-5; D: -; V: TRBV7-2; DNA: TGTGCCAGCAGCTTAGGCTCGGGACATTACCAAGAGACCCAGTACTTC; CDR3: CASSLGSGHYQETQYF
size: -; J: TRBJ1-2; D: -; V: TRBV27; DNA: TGTGCCAGCAGTTACGCCGCGAACCTTAACTATGGCTACACCTTC; CDR3: CASSYAANLNYGYTF
size: -; J: TRBJ2-7; D: -; V: TRBV29-1; DNA: TGCAGCGTTGGCCGGAGCTACGAGCAGTACTTC; CDR3: CSVGRSYEQYF
size: -; J: TRBJ2-3; D: TRBD2; V: TRBV7-2; DNA: TGTGCCAGCAGCTTATATCCTAGCGGGGGGGGAGGGGATACGCAGTATTTT; CDR3: CASSLYPSGGGGDTQYF
size: -; J: TRBJ2-2; D: -; V: TRBV28; DNA: TGTGCCAGCCCTTTTGGGGGCAGGGACCGTACCGGGGAGCTGTTTTTT; CDR3: CASPFGGRDRTGELFF
size: -; J: TRBJ1-5; D: TRBD1; V: TRBV5-6; DNA: TGTGCCAGCAGCTTGACAGGGGATCAGCCCCAGCATTTT; CDR3: CASSLTGDQPQHF
size: -; J: TRBJ1-5; D: -; V: TRBV28; DNA: TGTGCCAGCAAAAAGGGGTATAGCAATCAGCCCCAGCATTTT; CDR3: CASKKGYSNQPQHF
size: -; J: TRBJ1-1; D: -; V: TRBV4-3; DNA: TGCGCCAGCAGCCAAGATTCCGGGGTGCGGTACACTGAAGCTTTCTTT; CDR3: CASSQDSGVRYTEAFF
size: -; J: TRBJ1-2; D: -; V: TRBV4-2; DNA: TGTGCCAGCAGCCCGGGGGGGGAAAACTATGGCTACACCTTC; CDR3: CASSPGGENYGYTF
size: -; J: TRBJ2-5; D: TRBD1; V: TRBV6-5; DNA: TGTGCCAGCAGGAGGACAGGGACCCAGTACTTC; CDR3: CASRRTGTQYF
size: -; J: TRBJ2-1; D: TRBD1; V: TRBV29-1; DNA: TGCAGCGTTGGTAGGGGGCTAGGAGGAACCGCCTCCTACAATGAGCAGTTCTTC; CDR3: CSVGRGLGGTASYNEQFF
size: -; J: TRBJ2-1; D: -; V: TRBV5-1; DNA: TGCGCCAGCAGCTTGGTCCTTTTCGCGGGGCCTTCCTACAATGAGCAGTTCTTC; CDR3: CASSLVLFAGPSYNEQFF
size: -; J: TRBJ2-1; D: TRBD1; V: TRBV6-1; DNA: TGTGCCAGCAGTGTAAGACAGGGGGCCGATGAGCAGTTCTTC; CDR3: CASSVRQGADEQFF
size: -; J: TRBJ2-7; D: TRBD1; V: TRBV7-7; DNA: TGTGCTAGCAGCTCGGACAGGGCATCGGTCGAGCAGTACTTC; CDR3: CASSSDRASVEQYF
size: -; J: TRBJ2-6; D: TRBD2; V: TRBV14; DNA: TGTGCCAGCAGCCAAGAAAGGAATCTAGCGGGAGGGCCTAGCTCTGGGGCCAACGTCCTGACTTTC; CDR3: CASSQERNLAGGPSSGANVLTF
size: -; J: TRBJ2-1; D: TRBD2; V: TRBV7-8; DNA: TGTGCCAGCAGCCCAGATAGCGGGAGCTTCTACAATGAGCAGTTCTTC; CDR3: CASSPDSGSFYNEQFF
size: -; J: TRBJ2-7; D: TRBD1; V: TRBV27; DNA: TGTGCCAGCTGCAAACAGGGGGCCTACGAGCAGTACTTC; CDR3: CASCKQGAYEQYF
size: -; J: TRBJ2-5; D: -; V: TRBV30; DNA: TGTGCCTGGAGTGAGAGGCCAGAGACCCAGTACTTC; CDR3: CAWSERPETQYF
size: -; J: TRBJ1-1; D: TRBD1; V: TRBV5-1; DNA: TGCGCCAGCAGCTTACAGGGGGATCGAACTGAAGCTTTCTTT; CDR3: CASSLQGDRTEAFF
size: -; J: TRBJ1-5; D: -; V: TRBV7-9; DNA: TGTGCCAGCGCCCGGGATCAGCCCCAGCATTTT; CDR3: CASARDQPQHF
size: few; J: TRBJ2-1; D: -; V: TRBV7-9; DNA: TGTGCCATCGGCATGAGGGACATCTACAATGAGCAGTTCTTC; CDR3: CAIGMRDIYNEQFF
size: -; J: TRBJ2-3; D: TRBD1; V: TRBV4-3; DNA: TGCGCCAGCAGCCAGGGATCCGGGACAGGCAGTCCGGGGACGCAGTATTTT; CDR3: CASSQGSGTGSPGTQYF
size: -; J: TRBJ1-5; D: -; V: TRBV5-6; DNA: TGTGCCAGCAGTTACGCGGAGGGCAATCAGCCCCAGCATTTT; CDR3: CASSYAEGNQPQHF
size: -; J: TRBJ2-1; D: -; V: TRBV5-4; DNA: TGTGCCAGCAGCGTCTCGGCTAGCAGAAACAATGAGCAGTTCTTC; CDR3: CASSVSASRNNEQFF
size: -; J: TRBJ2-1; D: TRBD2; V: TRBV7-9; DNA: TGTGCCAGCAGCATACTAGCGGGGGGGCCCCATGAGCAGTTCTTC; CDR3: CASSILAGGPHEQFF
size: -; J: TRBJ2-1; D: -; V: TRBV28; DNA: TGTGCCAGCAGTTTGGACAGACTTAAGAACAATGAGCAGTTCTTC; CDR3: CASSLDRLKNNEQFF
size: -; J: TRBJ2-5; D: -; V: TRBV19; DNA: TGTGCCAGTAGTGGTCTGGAGGAGACCCAGTACTTC; CDR3: CASSGLEETQYF
size: -; J: TRBJ1-1; D: -; V: TRBV27; DNA: TGTGCCAGCAGTTTGAACATGAACACTGAAGCTTTCTTT; CDR3: CASSLNMNTEAFF
size: -; J: TRBJ2-7; D: -; V: TRBV27; DNA: TGTGCCAGCAGTCTCGCGGCCCCGGAGGTCTACGAGCAGTACTTC; CDR3: CASSLAAPEVYEQYF
size: -; J: TRBJ2-5; D: -; V: TRBV27; DNA: TGTGCCAGCAGTTTAGGGGGGAGGTGGGAGACCCAGTACTTC; CDR3: CASSLGGRWETQYF
size: -; J: TRBJ2-5; D: TRBD1; V: TRBV2; DNA: TGTGCCAGCAGTGGAGACAGGGACGGGACCCAGTACTTC; CDR3: CASSGDRDGTQYF
size: few; J: TRBJ1-1; D: -; V: TRBV9; DNA: TGTGCCAGCAGCGTCGGGGGGGCGAAGGGGGAAACTGAAGCTTTCTTT; CDR3: CASSVGGAKGETEAFF
size: few; J: TRBJ2-3; D: -; V: TRBV29-1; DNA: TGCAGCGGTACATCCACAGATACGCAGTATTTT; CDR3: CSGTSTDTQYF